This record concerns one T cell receptor (beta chain) sequence. Its antigen remains unidentified. Base quality data are lacking; no much larger clone is found one base away. This specimen's treatment or condition label, interpreted: 19 received Ad26.COV2.S at low or high dose, single or two shots; 5 received placebo; per-sample allocation not given. For vaccine and placebo recipients, repertoires were sequenced using samples collected on day 63 after the first injection. In Cohort 1b, some 25 adults aged 18-55 years were enrolled at a single site in Boston, USA, between 29 July and 7 August 2020. Ad26.COV2.S was a replication-incompetent adenovirus type 26 vector expressing a prefusion-stabilized SARS-CoV-2 spike protein from the original Wuhan strain. The sample is drawn from a study of Ad26.COV2.S vaccination and SARS-CoV-2 variants (dated by TCRdb to the early 2020s). About the full investigation: Vaccine-arm donors were drawn from COV1001, a multicentre, randomized, double-blind, placebo-controlled phase I-IIa trial of Ad26.COV2.S in healthy adults. Participants in the trial were split at random into five groups of five each, receiving low-dose or high-dose Ad26.COV2.S once or twice, or else placebo on both occasions. The TCR-sequenced set comprised around 30 samples: approximately 19 Ad26.COV2.S vaccine recipients, 5 placebo recipients and 8 SARS-CoV-2 convalescent individuals. Dosing of Ad26.COV2.S was intramuscular, at either 5x10^10 or 1x10^11 viral particles, delivered as one shot or as two shots spaced 56 days apart. The specificity and breadth of SARS-CoV-2-reactive T cell receptors after Ad26.COV2.S vaccination were assessed by TCRbeta repertoire sequencing. Blinding of investigators to trial group allocation was maintained during experiments and outcome assessment.

Results and caveats for the whole study, not just this receptor: It was noted by the authors that total T cell responses may have been underestimated by the TCR breadth and depth analyses. The study lacked the statistical power to compare responses across vaccine doses or regimens. After vaccination, substantial breadth of spike-specific CD8+ and CD4+ T cell responses was reported. Compared with placebo recipients, Ad26.COV2.S recipients showed higher spike-specific TCR breadth (P = 0.0014). Vaccine and placebo recipients had comparable non-spike TCR breadth, which fits with the vaccine containing only spike.

Measured from the cysteine to the phenylalanine, the CDR3 is 19 residues long. Of all the DNA, just the CDR3 is kept, 57 bases in frame from base 1. V is pruned by 6 bases and J by 4 bases, leaving 14 bases of the junction without a gene match. The CDR1 and CDR2 encoded by the germline V gene are LGHNT and FRNRAP. TCRbeta CDR3 regions were sequenced with the immunoSEQ Assay. After extraction, genomic DNA underwent amplification by bias-controlled multiplex PCR, followed by high-throughput sequencing. Turning to the authors' computational methods: Collapsing and filtering of sequences were performed to quantify the absolute abundance of each unique TCRbeta CDR3 region. T cell fraction was estimated by normalizing TCRbeta template counts to usable DNA, with usable DNA measured through amplification of reference genes found in all nucleated cells. Repertoire TCRs were annotated as SARS-CoV-2-specific when V gene, CDR3 amino acid sequence and J gene were exactly matched to a known reactive TCR set. MIRA supplied the reference SARS-CoV-2 TCR set, which was filtered for enrichment in COVID-19-positive ImmuneCODE repertoires so that public or cross-reactive TCRs were removed. Using the MIRA antigens, annotated TCRs were further analysed by specific ORF or by position within an ORF. Breadth was defined as the number of annotated unique rearrangements divided by the total number of unique productive rearrangements, and depth was defined as the summed frequency of the annotated unique rearrangements. Group comparisons of TCR breadth used two-sided Wilcoxon rank-sum tests. Imported from immuneACCESS, the table was reduced by TCRdb to in-frame sequences with V and J called. These copies leave out some clones; in studies compared against another copy, an unresolved V gene accounts for under half, and the cause of the remainder is not known. The DNA gave D and trimming, while V, J and clone size come from that table. The sample table lists 200,000 to 250,000 clones, roughly 88% of them with a count of one. The ten largest clones add up to over 8.5% of the sample.

The sequence derives from a person aged 18 to 59 who received the Ad26.COV2.S COVID-19 vaccine or a placebo. The source was peripheral blood, collected in a trial of Ad26.COV2.S vaccine versus placebo. The V gene is TRBV12-5 and the J gene is TRBJ2-1, and 14 junctional nucleotides match TRBD2. The CDR3 sequence is CASGAGTSGSRTMYNEQFF. The DNA sequence is given as TGTGCTAGTGGGGCCGGGACTAGCGGGAGTAGAACAATGTACAATGAGCAGTTCTTC.